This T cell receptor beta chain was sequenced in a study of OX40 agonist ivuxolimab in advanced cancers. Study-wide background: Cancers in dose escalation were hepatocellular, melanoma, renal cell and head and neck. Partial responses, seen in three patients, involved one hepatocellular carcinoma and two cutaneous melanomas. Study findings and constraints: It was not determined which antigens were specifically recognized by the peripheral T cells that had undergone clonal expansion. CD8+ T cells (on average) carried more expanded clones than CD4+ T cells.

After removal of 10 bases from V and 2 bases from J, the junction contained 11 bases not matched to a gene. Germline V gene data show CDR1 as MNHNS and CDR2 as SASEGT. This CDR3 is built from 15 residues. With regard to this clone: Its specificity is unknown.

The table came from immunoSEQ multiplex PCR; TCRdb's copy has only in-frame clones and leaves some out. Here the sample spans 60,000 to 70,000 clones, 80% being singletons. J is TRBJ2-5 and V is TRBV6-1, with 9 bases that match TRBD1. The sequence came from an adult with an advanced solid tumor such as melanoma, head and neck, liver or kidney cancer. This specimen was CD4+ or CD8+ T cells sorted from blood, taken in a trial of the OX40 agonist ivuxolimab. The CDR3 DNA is TGTGCCAACACGAGGACAGGGGCGGCACAAGAGACCCAGTACTTC. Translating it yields CANTRTGAAQETQYF.